The rows below give T cell receptor beta chains drawn from one sample of a study of blood T cell repertoires in COVID-19. Method: immunoSEQ multiplex PCR; TCRdb's copy keeps in-frame clones and lacks some. Among 200,000 to 300,000 clones, approximately 86% were seen once, and the ten largest hold roughly 3.5%. Sequences were obtained from PBMCs or T cells enriched from blood (not recorded which). These receptors all come from a woman between 40 and 55 years old with acute COVID-19. Each CDR3 is given with its conserved first and last residue. A D gene is named only where the DNA matches it firmly. The listing skips clone size in some rows; elsewhere it reads once, few, many or a size class.

J gene | D gene | V gene | clone size | CDR3 DNA | CDR3 protein
TRBJ2-1 | NA | TRBV11-3 | NA | TGTGCCAGCAGCATTGTAGCAACCTACAATGAGCAGTTCTTC | CASSIVATYNEQFF
TRBJ2-1 | TRBD1 | TRBV11-1 | NA | TGTGCCAGCAGCAAGGGGAGAGAGGGGGCGGGTAATGAGCAGTTCTTC | CASSKGREGAGNEQFF
TRBJ2-5 | NA | TRBV5-1 | NA | TGCGCCAGCAGCTTGGTAGATCAAGAGACCCAGTACTTC | CASSLVDQETQYF
TRBJ1-2 | NA | TRBV18 | NA | TGTGCCAGCTCACCTGCCGGTAGTCTGGCTGAAAGGGGTGGCTACACCTTC | CASSPAGSLAERGGYTF
TRBJ1-6 | NA | TRBV11-2 | NA | TGTGCCAGCAGCTTAGGGCGGGGGGGGAATTCACCCCTCCACTTT | CASSLGRGGNSPLHF
TRBJ2-5 | TRBD2 | TRBV5-4 | NA | TGTGCCAGCAGCGGCGGAGAGCGGGAGTTTCCCCAAGAGACCCAGTACTTC | CASSGGEREFPQETQYF
TRBJ2-7 | NA | TRBV15 | many | TGTGCCACCAGCAGAACTTCACAGGGTTCCACCTACGAGCAGTACTTC | CATSRTSQGSTYEQYF
TRBJ1-3 | NA | TRBV21-1 | NA | TGTGCCAGCAGCTCCCGGGGAGGGGTAATCTTTTTTGACGGGAGCCACTCTGGAAACACCATATATTTT | CASSSRGGVIFFDGSHSGNTIYF
TRBJ2-3 | NA | TRBV3-1/TRBV3-2 | NA | TGTGCCAGCAGCCAAGATCTATATACGCAGTATTTT | CASSQDLYTQYF
TRBJ2-5 | TRBD1 | TRBV11-3 | NA | TGTGCCAGCAGTCCCGGGACAGGGGAGATAGAGACCCAGTACTTC | CASSPGTGEIETQYF
TRBJ2-3 | NA | TRBV7-2 | NA | TGTGCCAGCAGCCTCTGGGGAGGCCCCACAGATACGCAGTATTTT | CASSLWGGPTDTQYF
TRBJ2-2 | NA | TRBV5-1 | NA | TGCGCCAGCAGCTTAATAGGCGACTGGAACACCGGGGAGCTGTTTTTT | CASSLIGDWNTGELFF
TRBJ2-7 | TRBD1 | TRBV19 | NA | TGTGCCAGTAGTGCCGGGACAGGGGCTAACGAGCAGTACTTC | CASSAGTGANEQYF
TRBJ1-2 | TRBD1 | TRBV5-6 | NA | TGTGCCAGCAGCTCCGGGACAGGGACTTATGGCTACACCTTC | CASSSGTGTYGYTF
TRBJ1-2 | NA | TRBV30 | NA | TGTGCCTACCAAGGGGAACCTGGCTACACCTTC | CAYQGEPGYTF
TRBJ2-3 | NA | TRBV30 | NA | TGTGCCTGGACCCCTGGGGGGGCAACAGATACGCAGTATTTT | CAWTPGGATDTQYF
TRBJ1-1 | TRBD1 | TRBV5-4 | NA | TGTGCCAGCAGCTCAGGACAGGTCTTTAACACTGAAGCTTTCTTT | CASSSGQVFNTEAFF
TRBJ2-7 | NA | TRBV27 | NA | TGTGCCAGCAGGACCCCAGGGGGGAGCTACGAGCAGTACTTC | CASRTPGGSYEQYF
TRBJ1-2 | NA | TRBV4-2 | NA | TGTGCCAGCAGCCAAGAGTCAGGGAGGTTCGGCTACACCTTC | CASSQESGRFGYTF
TRBJ2-7 | TRBD2 | TRBV5-6 | NA | TGTGCCAGCAGTTTTCTTTCCGGGACTAGCGGGACCGAGCAGTACTTC | CASSFLSGTSGTEQYF
TRBJ2-1 | NA | TRBV30 | few | TGTGCCTGGAGTGTATCAACGGGAGCTTTGCAGTTCTTC | CAWSVSTGALQFF
TRBJ2-3 | NA | TRBV5-4 | NA | TGTGCCAGCAGCTCTGACAGGCCCACAGATACGCAGTATTTT | CASSSDRPTDTQYF
TRBJ2-2 | NA | TRBV18 | once | TGTGCCAGCTCACCACCGAATTTATTAGCGGTAAACACCGGGGAGCTGTTTTTT | CASSPPNLLAVNTGELFF
TRBJ1-2 | NA | TRBV4-1 | NA | TGCGCCAGCAGCCAGGGGCCAACAGGGTACTATGGCTACACCTTC | CASSQGPTGYYGYTF
TRBJ1-2 | NA | TRBV6-6 | NA | TGTGCCAGCAGGACCCGGACAGTCCGGGGCTATGGCTACACCTTC | CASRTRTVRGYGYTF
TRBJ1-1 | TRBD1 | TRBV9 | NA | TGTGCCAGCAGCGCCAGCATAGACAGGGGTATGGACACTGAAGCTTTCTTT | CASSASIDRGMDTEAFF
TRBJ1-2 | TRBD1 | TRBV28 | NA | TGTGCCAGCAGTACCCTAGAGGGGGCTTATGGCTACACCTTC | CASSTLEGAYGYTF
TRBJ2-2 | TRBD2 | TRBV11-2 | NA | TGTGCCAGCAGCTTAATAAGCGGGAGGTCGGTCGGGGAGCTGTTTTTT | CASSLISGRSVGELFF
TRBJ2-7 | TRBD1 | TRBV6-5 | NA | TGTGCCAGCAGGTGGGACAGGGGCTACTACGAGCAGTACTTC | CASRWDRGYYEQYF